These 23 T cell receptor beta chains came from one sample sequenced in a study of blood T cell repertoires in COVID-19. Sequencing used immunoSEQ multiplex PCR; TCRdb keeps in-frame clones, though not all of them. The sample contains 75,000 to 85,000 clones, 82% of which appear only once. The sequencing input was peripheral blood. The origin of the receptors is a human donor in a cohort sampled during active COVID-19.

This clone was recorded only once. The chain couples TRBV11-1 to TRBJ1-3, with D possibly being TRBD1 (6 bases). CDR3 length equals 16 residues. Trimming pared 2 bases from V and 1 base from J, leaving 12 bases between. Germline V gene lookup returns CDR1 SGHAT and CDR2 FQDESV (reference sequence). The CDR3 loop is CASSLLAGASGNTIYF. The CDR3 bases are TGTGCCAGCAGCTTACTCGCAGGGGCTTCTGGAAACACCATATATTTT.

The chain is built from TRBV6-5 and TRBJ1-4; D is unclear. V was pared by 6 bases and J by 3 bases, with 14 bases between. Germline loops: CDR1 MNHEY, CDR2 SVGAGI. The CDR3 is 15 residues long. Here the CDR3 reads CASSLRPPPNEKLFF. As DNA, the CDR3 is TGTGCCAGCAGCCTTCGTCCCCCCCCTAATGAAAAACTGTTTTTT.

The V and J genes are TRBV29-1 and TRBJ2-7, with TRBD1 identical over 9 bases. Trimming took 8 bases from V and 5 from J; bases not matched to a gene: 10. This CDR3 contains 13 residues. CDR1 is SQVTM, CDR2 ANQGSEA, per germline. The CDR3 nucleotides are TGCAGCTGTTGGGGGACAGGGTATAACGAGCAGTACTTC. It specifies CSCWGTGYNEQYF.

This clone was found once. The chain has TRBV13 and TRBJ2-3, with D possibly being TRBD2 (5 bases). Germline CDR1 is PRHDT and CDR2 is FYEKMQ (reference sequence). V lost 0 bases and J lost 0, with 7 bases in between. CDR3 length: 15 residues. CDR3 in DNA: TGTGCCAGCAGCTTAGGGCGGGCCAGCACAGATACGCAGTATTTT. This sequence encodes CASSLGRASTDTQYF.

V gene TRBV27 combines with J gene TRBJ1-1; the match to TRBD1 covers 7 bases. The germline V gene encodes CDR1 MNHEY and CDR2 SMNVEV (reference sequence). Trimming cost V 1 base and J 3 bases; bases outside gene matches: 8. The CDR3 is 16 residues long. This CDR3 is CASSLFPPGGYTEAFF. The CDR3 DNA reads as TGTGCCAGCAGTTTATTCCCGCCAGGGGGGTACACTGAAGCTTTCTTT.

This clone was seen once. The chain links TRBV7-8 to TRBJ2-2, with D tentatively TRBD2 (5 bases). CDR1 SGHVS and CDR2 FQNEAQ come from the germline V gene. The CDR3 spans 17 residues. The V and J ends lost 4 bases and 1 base respectively, with 16 bases between them. The CDR3 DNA follows: TGTGCCAGCAGCTACCAGCGGCGAACGGAGAACACCGGGGAGCTGTTTTTT. Translation gives CASSYQRRTENTGELFF. Complete variable domain (other parts from reference TRBV7-8 and TRBJ2-2): GAGVSQSPRYKVAKRGQDVALRCDPISGHVSLFWYQQALGQGPEFLTYFQNEAQLDKSGLPSDRFFAERPEGSVSTLKIQRTQQEDSAVYLCASSYQRRTENTGELFFGEGSRLTVL.

This chain uses TRBV6-5 with TRBJ1-1, with D maybe TRBD1 (5 bases). Germline V gene sequence: CDR1 MNHEY, CDR2 SVGAGI. V was trimmed by 4 bases and J by 5 bases, leaving 14 bases between them. The CDR3 totals 14 residues. As DNA, the CDR3 is TGTGCCAGCAGTTCCCCCCGGGGGAGAACTGAAGCTTTCTTT. It encodes CASSSPRGRTEAFF.

V and J are TRBV2 and TRBJ1-6, with 8 bases aligning to TRBD1. With 7 bases clipped from V and 7 bases from J, the junction kept 15 bases outside the gene matches. The CDR3 totals 17 residues. Germline V gene lookup returns CDR1 SNHLY and CDR2 FYNNEI. CDR3 in amino acids: CASTGKQGGTRNSPLHF. The CDR3 DNA sequence: TGTGCCAGCACCGGAAAACAGGGGGGAACGAGGAATTCACCCCTCCACTTT.

CDR3 nucleotides: TGTGCCAGCAGCCTGAGACAGGGCGGTTGGGAGACCCAGTACTTC. Its protein is CASSLRQGGWETQYF. The chain has TRBV14 and TRBJ2-5; 7 bases are shared with TRBD1. CDR3 length equals 15 residues. The germline V gene has CDR1 SGHDN and CDR2 FVKESK. J lost 5 bases, V lost 4 bases, and 10 bases had no gene match.

This clone was counted many times. The chain has TRBV10-3 and TRBJ1-3, with unresolved D. The germline gives CDR1 ENHRY, CDR2 SYGVKD. V was clipped by 2 bases and J by 4 bases, with 15 bases between them. This CDR3 has 16 amino acids. CDR3 nucleotide sequence: TGTGCCATCAGTGAGCCCACACGGGGAGTAGGAAACACCATATATTTT. Amino acids: CAISEPTRGVGNTIYF.

This clone was seen once. The chain uses TRBV6-5 and TRBJ1-2, with no clear D. Looked up from germline, CDR1 is MNHEY and CDR2 is SVGAGI. V dropped 7 bases and J dropped 4 bases, with 13 bases sitting between them. The length of the CDR3 is 13 residues. CDR3 nucleotide sequence: TGTGCCAGCATTCCCCAGGAAATCTATGGCTACACCTTC. This gives the protein CASIPQEIYGYTF.

CDR3 nucleotide sequence: TGTGCCAGCTCACCCCAGACAACTGGAAACACCATATATTTT. As protein: CASSPQTTGNTIYF. V and J are TRBV18 and TRBJ1-3; D remains unclear. V lost 3 bases, J lost 2 bases, and 8 bases lay in between. Per germline, CDR1 KGHSH and CDR2 LQKENI. This CDR3 spans 14 amino acids.

Comment on this clone: Other DNA sequences in this sample translate to the same CDR3. This rearrangement joins TRBV4-3 to TRBJ1-1, with TRBD1 identical over 7 bases. The V gene end was trimmed by 0 bases and the J gene end by 2 bases; junction bases not matched to a gene: 3. Per germline, CDR1 LGHNA and CDR2 YSLEER. The CDR3 is 15 residues long. The CDR3 loop reads CASSQEEGGNTEAFF. Written as DNA, the CDR3 is TGCGCCAGCAGCCAAGAAGAAGGGGGCAACACTGAAGCTTTCTTT.

This clone turned up a few times. The V gene is TRBV24-1, the J gene TRBJ2-7, with D possibly being TRBD2 (5 bases). The CDR3 covers 14 residues. Trimming cost V 7 bases and J 5 bases, with 17 bases left between them. Looked up from germline, CDR1 is KGHDR and CDR2 is SFDVKD. The CDR3 spells CATRAPRALDEQYF. The CDR3, as DNA: TGTGCCACCAGGGCTCCGAGGGCATTGGACGAGCAGTACTTC.

V gene TRBV2 combines with J gene TRBJ1-1; no definite D call. V was cut by 1 base and J by 0 bases, with 9 bases left in between. This CDR3 has 15 amino acids. Germline loops: CDR1 SNHLY, CDR2 FYNNEI. CDR3 in amino acids: CASSEGATVNTEAFF. The CDR3 nucleotides are TGTGCCAGCAGTGAAGGAGCCACCGTGAACACTGAAGCTTTCTTT.

V gene TRBV24-1 combines with J gene TRBJ2-1, with D maybe TRBD1 (7 bases). V was cut by 3 bases and J by 10 bases, with 12 bases left in between. The CDR3 sequence is 13 residues long. Germline-derived CDR1 and CDR2 are KGHDR and SFDVKD. CDR3 sequence reads: CATSDEQGREQFF. DNA of the CDR3: TGTGCCACCAGTGATGAACAGGGGAGGGAGCAGTTCTTC.

The chain combines TRBV5-6 with TRBJ2-1, with D tentatively TRBD1 (5 bases). The CDR3 sequence is 16 residues long. V lost 6 bases, J lost 0 bases, and 16 bases lay in between. Germline V lookup: CDR1 SGHDT, CDR2 YYEEEE. Here the CDR3 DNA reads TGTGCCAGCAACCCGAAGGGGTTCGGCTCCTACAATGAGCAGTTCTTC. Translating it yields CASNPKGFGSYNEQFF.

This clone was seen a single time. The chain is built from TRBV29-1 and TRBJ1-1; 7 bases align to TRBD1. This CDR3 region has 16 residues. The junction had 8 bases not matched to a gene; V was cut back by 0 bases and J by 1 base. Germline V gene data show CDR1 as SQVTM and CDR2 as ANQGSEA. The CDR3 protein is CSVEDLPGTANTEAFF. In DNA, the CDR3 is TGCAGCGTTGAAGATCTGCCCGGGACAGCGAACACTGAAGCTTTCTTT.

The chain combines TRBV13 with TRBJ2-5; 12 bases are shared with TRBD2. The J segment lost 0 bases and the V segment lost 6 bases, leaving 2 bases of the junction unmatched. CDR3 length: 15 residues. Germline CDR1 reads PRHDT; CDR2 reads FYEKMQ (reference sequence). The CDR3 sequence is CASRLAGGHQETQYF. The CDR3 DNA is TGTGCCAGCAGACTAGCGGGGGGTCACCAAGAGACCCAGTACTTC.

The chain employs TRBV2 and TRBJ1-4; possible D gene TRBD1, 6 bases. V was pared by 2 bases and J by 17 bases, with 15 bases between. The CDR3 is 12 amino acids. In germline, CDR1 is SNHLY, CDR2 FYNNEI. The CDR3 loop reads CASSERGIQGFF. In DNA form, the CDR3 reads TGTGCCAGCAGTGAAAGGGGGATACAGGGCTTTTTT.

CDR3 coding DNA: TGTGCCAGCAGCTTTTCATTCAGGGCAGCAGGGGGAAACACCATATATTTT. It is translated as CASSFSFRAAGGNTIYF. The rearrangement uses TRBV5-4 and TRBJ1-3; tentatively, D is TRBD1 (5 bases). The V end was cut by 2 bases, the J end by 4 bases, with 19 bases between. Germline loops: CDR1 SGHNT, CDR2 YYREEE (reference sequence). The CDR3 consists of 17 residues.

The chain joins TRBV5-1 to TRBJ1-4, with D uncertain. The ends were cut back, 5 bases at V and 7 bases at J, with 12 bases in the middle. This CDR3 is 13 amino acids long. Germline V gene lookup returns CDR1 SGHRS and CDR2 YFSETQ. The CDR3 here is CASRGQPGEKLFF. CDR3 bases: TGCGCCAGCAGAGGCCAGCCGGGTGAAAAACTGTTTTTT.

This clone has more than one count but fewer than ten. The J gene is TRBJ1-5, the V gene TRBV5-8; 7 positions match TRBD1. This CDR3 has 13 amino acids. The junction had 5 bases not matched to a gene; V was cut back by 4 bases and J by 7 bases. Germline CDR1 SGHTS, CDR2 YDEGEE. In DNA, the CDR3 is TGTGCCAGCAGCCAAAGGACAGGCCAGCCCCAGCATTTT. Translating gives CASSQRTGQPQHF.